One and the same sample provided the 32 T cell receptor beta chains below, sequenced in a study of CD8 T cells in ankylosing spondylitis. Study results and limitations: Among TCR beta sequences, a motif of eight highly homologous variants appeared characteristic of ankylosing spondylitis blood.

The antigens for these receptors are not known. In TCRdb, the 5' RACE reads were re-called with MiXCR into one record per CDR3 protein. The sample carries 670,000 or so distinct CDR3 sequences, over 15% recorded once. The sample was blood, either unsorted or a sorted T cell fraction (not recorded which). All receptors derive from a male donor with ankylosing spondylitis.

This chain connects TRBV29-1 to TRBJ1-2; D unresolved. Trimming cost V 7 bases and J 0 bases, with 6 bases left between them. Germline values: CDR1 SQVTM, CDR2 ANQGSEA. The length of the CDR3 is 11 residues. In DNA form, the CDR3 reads TGCAGCGCCTGGACTAACTATGGCTACACCTTC. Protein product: CSAWTNYGYTF.

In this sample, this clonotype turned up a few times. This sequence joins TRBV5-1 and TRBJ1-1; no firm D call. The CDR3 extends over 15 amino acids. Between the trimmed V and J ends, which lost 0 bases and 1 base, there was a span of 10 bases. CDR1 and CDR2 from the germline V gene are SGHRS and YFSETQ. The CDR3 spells CASSLGPRQNTEAFF. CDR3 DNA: TGCGCCAGCAGCTTGGGCCCCCGACAGAACACTGAAGCTTTCTTT. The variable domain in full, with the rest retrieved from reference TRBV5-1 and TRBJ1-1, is KAGVTQTPRYLIKTRGQQVTLSCSPISGHRSVSWYQQTPGQGLQFLFEYFSETQRNKGNFPGRFSGRQFSNSRSEMNVSTLELGDSALYLCASSLGPRQNTEAFFGQGTRLTVV.

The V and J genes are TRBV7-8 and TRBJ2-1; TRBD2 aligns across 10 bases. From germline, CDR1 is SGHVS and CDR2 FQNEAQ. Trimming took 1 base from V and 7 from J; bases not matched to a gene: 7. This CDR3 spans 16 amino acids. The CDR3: CASSLVAGGLRNEQFF. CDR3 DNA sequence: TGTGCCAGCAGCTTAGTAGCGGGGGGCCTGCGAAATGAGCAGTTCTTC.

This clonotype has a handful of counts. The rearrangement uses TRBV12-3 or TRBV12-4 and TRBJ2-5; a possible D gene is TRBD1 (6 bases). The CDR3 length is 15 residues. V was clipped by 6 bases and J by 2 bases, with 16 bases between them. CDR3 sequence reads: CASRGHLTIQETQYF. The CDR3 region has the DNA TGTGCCAGCAGGGGACATCTTACAATTCAAGAGACCCAGTACTTC.

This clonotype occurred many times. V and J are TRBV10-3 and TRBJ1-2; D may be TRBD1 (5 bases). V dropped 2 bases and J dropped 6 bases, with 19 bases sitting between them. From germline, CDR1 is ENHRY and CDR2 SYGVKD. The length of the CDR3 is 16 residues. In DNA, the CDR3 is TGTGCCATCAGTGAGAGAGCGGGGGAACTGGGCGATGGCTACACCTTC. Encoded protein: CAISERAGELGDGYTF.

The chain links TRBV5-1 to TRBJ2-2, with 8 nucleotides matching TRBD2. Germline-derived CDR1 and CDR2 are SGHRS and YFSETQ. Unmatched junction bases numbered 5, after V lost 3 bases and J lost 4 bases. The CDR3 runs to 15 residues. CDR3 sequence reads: CASSSLAGSTGELFF. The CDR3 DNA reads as TGCGCCAGCAGCTCTTTAGCGGGAAGCACCGGGGAGCTGTTTTTT.

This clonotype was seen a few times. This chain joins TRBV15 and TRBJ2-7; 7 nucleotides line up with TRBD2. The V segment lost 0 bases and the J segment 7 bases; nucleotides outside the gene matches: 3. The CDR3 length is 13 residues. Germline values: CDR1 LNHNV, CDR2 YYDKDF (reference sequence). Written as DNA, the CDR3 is TGTGCCACCAGCAGAGATGCGGGGGAGGAGCAGTACTTC. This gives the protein CATSRDAGEEQYF. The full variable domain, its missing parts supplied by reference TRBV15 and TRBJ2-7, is DAMVIQNPRYQVTQFGKPVTLSCSQTLNHNVMYWYQQKSSQAPKLLFHYYDKDFNNEADTPDNFQSRRPNTSFCFLDIRSPGLGDTAMYLCATSRDAGEEQYFGPGTRLTVT.

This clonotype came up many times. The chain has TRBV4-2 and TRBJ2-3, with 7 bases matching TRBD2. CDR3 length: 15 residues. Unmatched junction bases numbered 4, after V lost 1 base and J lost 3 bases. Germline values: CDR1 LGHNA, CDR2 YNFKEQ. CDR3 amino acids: CASSQGGGWTDTQYF. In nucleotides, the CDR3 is TGTGCCAGCAGCCAAGGCGGGGGTTGGACAGATACGCAGTATTTT.

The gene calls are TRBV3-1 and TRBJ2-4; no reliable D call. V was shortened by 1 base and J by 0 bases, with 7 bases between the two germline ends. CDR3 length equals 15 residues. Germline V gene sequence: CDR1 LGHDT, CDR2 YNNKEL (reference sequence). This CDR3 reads CASSQGMLAKNIQYF. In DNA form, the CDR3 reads TGTGCCAGCAGCCAAGGGATGCTAGCCAAAAACATTCAGTACTTC.

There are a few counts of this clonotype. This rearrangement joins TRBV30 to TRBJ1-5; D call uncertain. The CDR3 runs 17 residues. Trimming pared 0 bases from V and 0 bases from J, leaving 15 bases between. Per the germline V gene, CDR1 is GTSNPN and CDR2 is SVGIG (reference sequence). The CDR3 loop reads CAWSVSATLYSNQPQHF. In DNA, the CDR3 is TGTGCCTGGAGTGTGTCAGCCACACTGTATAGCAATCAGCCCCAGCATTTT.

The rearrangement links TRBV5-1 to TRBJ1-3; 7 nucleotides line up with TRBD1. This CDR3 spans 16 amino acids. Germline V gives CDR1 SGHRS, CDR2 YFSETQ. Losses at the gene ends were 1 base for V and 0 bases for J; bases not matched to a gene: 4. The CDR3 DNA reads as TGCGCCAGCAGCTTGACAGGGGCCGACTCTGGAAACACCATATATTTT. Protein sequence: CASSLTGADSGNTIYF.

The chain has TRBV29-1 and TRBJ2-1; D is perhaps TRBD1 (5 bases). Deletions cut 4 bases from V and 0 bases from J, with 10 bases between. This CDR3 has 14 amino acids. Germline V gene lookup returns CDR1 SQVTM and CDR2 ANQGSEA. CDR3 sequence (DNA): TGCAGCGTTGCAGGGCTACTCTCCTACAATGAGCAGTTCTTC. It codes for CSVAGLLSYNEQFF.

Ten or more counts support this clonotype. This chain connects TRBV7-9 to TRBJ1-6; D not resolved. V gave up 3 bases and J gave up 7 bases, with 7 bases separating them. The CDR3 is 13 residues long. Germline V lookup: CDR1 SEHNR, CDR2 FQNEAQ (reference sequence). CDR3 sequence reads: CASSLTPNSPLHF. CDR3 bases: TGTGCCAGCAGCTTGACACCCAATTCACCCCTCCACTTT.

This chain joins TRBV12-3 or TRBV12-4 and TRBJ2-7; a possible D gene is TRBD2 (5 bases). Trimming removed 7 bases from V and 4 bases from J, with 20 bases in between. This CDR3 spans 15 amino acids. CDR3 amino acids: CASKESVLGEYEQYF. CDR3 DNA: TGTGCCAGCAAGGAATCGGTTCTCGGGGAGTACGAGCAGTACTTC.

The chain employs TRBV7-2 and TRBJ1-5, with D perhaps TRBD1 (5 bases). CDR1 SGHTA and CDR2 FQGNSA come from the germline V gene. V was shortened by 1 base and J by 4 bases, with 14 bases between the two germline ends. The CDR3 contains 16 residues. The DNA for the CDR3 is TGTGCCAGCAGCTTAGTTGGCAGGGCAGCAAATCAGCCCCAGCATTTT. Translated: CASSLVGRAANQPQHF. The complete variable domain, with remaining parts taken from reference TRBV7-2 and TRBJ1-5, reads GAGVSQSPSNKVTEKGKDVELRCDPISGHTALYWYRQSLGQGLEFLIYFQGNSAPDKSGLPSDRFSAERTGGSVSTLTIQRTQQEDSAVYLCASSLVGRAANQPQHFGDGTRLSIL.

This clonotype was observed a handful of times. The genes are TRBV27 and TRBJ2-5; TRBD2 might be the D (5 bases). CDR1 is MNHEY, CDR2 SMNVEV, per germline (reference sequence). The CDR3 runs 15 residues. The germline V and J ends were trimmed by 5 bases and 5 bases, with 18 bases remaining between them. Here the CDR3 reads CASSLRVARAETQYF. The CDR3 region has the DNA TGTGCCAGCAGTCTCCGGGTAGCGCGTGCGGAGACCCAGTACTTC.

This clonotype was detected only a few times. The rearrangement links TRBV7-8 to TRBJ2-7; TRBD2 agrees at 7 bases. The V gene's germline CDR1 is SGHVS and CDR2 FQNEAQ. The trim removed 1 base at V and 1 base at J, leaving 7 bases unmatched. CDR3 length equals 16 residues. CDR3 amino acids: CASSLDRDYPSYEQYF. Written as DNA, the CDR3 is TGTGCCAGCAGCTTAGACCGGGACTACCCGTCCTACGAGCAGTACTTC.

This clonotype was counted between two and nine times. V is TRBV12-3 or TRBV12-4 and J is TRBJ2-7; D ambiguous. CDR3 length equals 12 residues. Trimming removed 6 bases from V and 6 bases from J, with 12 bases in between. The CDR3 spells CASSHRRSEQYF. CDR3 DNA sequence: TGTGCCAGCAGCCATCGTAGGAGCGAGCAGTACTTC.

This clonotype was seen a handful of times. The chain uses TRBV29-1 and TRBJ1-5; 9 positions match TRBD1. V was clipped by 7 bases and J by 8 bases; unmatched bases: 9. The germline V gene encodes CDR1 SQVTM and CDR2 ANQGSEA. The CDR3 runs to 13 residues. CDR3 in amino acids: CSAQPGQGEPQHF. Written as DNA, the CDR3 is TGCAGCGCTCAGCCGGGACAGGGAGAGCCCCAGCATTTT. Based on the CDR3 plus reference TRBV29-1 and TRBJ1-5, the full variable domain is SAVISQKPSRDICQRGTSLTIQCQVDSQVTMMFWYRQQPGQSLTLIATANQGSEATYESGFVIDKFPISRPNLTFSTLTVSNMSPEDSSIYLCSAQPGQGEPQHFGDGTRLSIL.

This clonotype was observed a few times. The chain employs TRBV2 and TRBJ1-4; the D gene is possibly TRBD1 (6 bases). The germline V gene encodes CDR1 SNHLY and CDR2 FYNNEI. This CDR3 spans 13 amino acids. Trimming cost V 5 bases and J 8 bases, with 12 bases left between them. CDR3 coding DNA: TGTGCCAGCAGTACAGGGTTCGACGAAAAACTGTTTTTT. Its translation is CASSTGFDEKLFF.

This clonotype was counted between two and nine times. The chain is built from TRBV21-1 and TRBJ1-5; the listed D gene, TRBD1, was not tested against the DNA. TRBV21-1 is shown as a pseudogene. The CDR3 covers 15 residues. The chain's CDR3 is CASSSHSGQNQPQHF. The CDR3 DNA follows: TGTGCCAGCAGCAGCCACTCGGGGCAGAATCAGCCCCAGCATTTT.

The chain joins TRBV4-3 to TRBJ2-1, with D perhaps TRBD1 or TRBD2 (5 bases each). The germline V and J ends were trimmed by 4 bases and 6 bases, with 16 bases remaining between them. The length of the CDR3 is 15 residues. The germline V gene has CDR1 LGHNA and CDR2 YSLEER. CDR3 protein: CASSPRAERGNEQFF. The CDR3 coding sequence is TGCGCCAGCAGCCCTCGCGCGGAGAGGGGCAATGAGCAGTTCTTC.

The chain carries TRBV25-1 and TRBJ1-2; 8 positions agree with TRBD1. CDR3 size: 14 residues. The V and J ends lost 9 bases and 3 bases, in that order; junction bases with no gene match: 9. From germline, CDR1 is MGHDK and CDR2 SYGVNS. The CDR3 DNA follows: TGTGCCAGTCTGGGCTCGGACAGGGACTATGGCTACACCTTC. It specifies CASLGSDRDYGYTF.

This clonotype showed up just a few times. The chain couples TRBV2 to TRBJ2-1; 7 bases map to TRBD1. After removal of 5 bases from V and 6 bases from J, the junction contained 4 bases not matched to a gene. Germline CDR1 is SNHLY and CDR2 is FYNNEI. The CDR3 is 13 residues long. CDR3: CASSFQGVNEQFF. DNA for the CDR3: TGTGCCAGCAGTTTTCAGGGGGTCAATGAGCAGTTCTTC. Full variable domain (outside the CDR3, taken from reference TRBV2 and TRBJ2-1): EPEVTQTPSHQVTQMGQEVILRCVPISNHLYFYWYRQILGQKVEFLVSFYNNEISEKSEIFDDQFSVERPDGSNFTLKIRSTKLEDSAMYFCASSFQGVNEQFFGPGTRLTVL.

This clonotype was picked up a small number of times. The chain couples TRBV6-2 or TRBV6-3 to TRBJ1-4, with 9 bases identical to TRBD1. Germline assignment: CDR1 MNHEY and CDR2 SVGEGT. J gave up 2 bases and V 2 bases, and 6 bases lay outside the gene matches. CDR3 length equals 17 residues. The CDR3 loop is CASSYRTGESTNEKLFF. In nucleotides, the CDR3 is TGTGCCAGCAGTTACCGGACAGGGGAATCTACTAATGAAAAACTGTTTTTT.

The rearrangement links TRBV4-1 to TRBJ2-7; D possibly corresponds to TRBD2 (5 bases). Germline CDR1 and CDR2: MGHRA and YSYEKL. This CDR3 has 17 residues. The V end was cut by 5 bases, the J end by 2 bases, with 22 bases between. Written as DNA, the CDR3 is TGCGCCAGCAGCTTCCATCAAGAGGGCAGCCATGCCTACGAGCAGTACTTC. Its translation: CASSFHQEGSHAYEQYF.

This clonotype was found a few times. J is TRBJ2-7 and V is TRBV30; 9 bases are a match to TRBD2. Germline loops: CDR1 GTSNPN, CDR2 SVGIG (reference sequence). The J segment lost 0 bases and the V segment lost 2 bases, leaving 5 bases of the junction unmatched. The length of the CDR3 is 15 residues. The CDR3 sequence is CAWSLAGTSSYEQYF. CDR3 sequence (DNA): TGTGCCTGGAGTCTAGCGGGGACTAGCTCCTACGAGCAGTACTTC.

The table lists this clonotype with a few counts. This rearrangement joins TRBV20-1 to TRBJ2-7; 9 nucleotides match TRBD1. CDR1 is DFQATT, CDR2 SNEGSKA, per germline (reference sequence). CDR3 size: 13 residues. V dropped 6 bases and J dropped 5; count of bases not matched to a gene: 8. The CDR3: CSARTGATHEQYF. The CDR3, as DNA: TGCAGTGCGCGGACAGGGGCGACCCACGAGCAGTACTTC.

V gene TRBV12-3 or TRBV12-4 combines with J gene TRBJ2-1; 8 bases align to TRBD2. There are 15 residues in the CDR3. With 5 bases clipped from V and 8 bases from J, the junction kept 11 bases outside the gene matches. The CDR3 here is CASSEPGLVADEQFF. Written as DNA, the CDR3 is TGTGCCAGCAGTGAACCGGGACTAGTCGCCGATGAGCAGTTCTTC.

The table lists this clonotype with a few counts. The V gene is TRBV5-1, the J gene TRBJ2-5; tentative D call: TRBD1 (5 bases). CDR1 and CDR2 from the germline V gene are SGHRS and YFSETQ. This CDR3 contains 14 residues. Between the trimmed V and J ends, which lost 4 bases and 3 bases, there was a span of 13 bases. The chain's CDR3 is CASSPVDSKETQYF. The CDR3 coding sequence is TGCGCCAGCAGCCCCGTTGACAGTAAAGAGACCCAGTACTTC.

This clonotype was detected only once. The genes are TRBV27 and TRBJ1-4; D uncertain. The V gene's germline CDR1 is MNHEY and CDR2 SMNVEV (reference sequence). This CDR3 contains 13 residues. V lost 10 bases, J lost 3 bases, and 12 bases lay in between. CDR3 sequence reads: CATARGANEKLFF. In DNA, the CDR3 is TGTGCCACTGCCCGGGGAGCTAATGAAAAACTGTTTTTT.

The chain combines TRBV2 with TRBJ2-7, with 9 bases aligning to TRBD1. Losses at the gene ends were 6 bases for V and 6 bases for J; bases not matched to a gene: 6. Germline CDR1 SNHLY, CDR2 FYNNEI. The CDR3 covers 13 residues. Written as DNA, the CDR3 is TGTGCCAGCAGGGGACAGGGTGCGGGCGAGCAGTACTTC. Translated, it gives CASRGQGAGEQYF.